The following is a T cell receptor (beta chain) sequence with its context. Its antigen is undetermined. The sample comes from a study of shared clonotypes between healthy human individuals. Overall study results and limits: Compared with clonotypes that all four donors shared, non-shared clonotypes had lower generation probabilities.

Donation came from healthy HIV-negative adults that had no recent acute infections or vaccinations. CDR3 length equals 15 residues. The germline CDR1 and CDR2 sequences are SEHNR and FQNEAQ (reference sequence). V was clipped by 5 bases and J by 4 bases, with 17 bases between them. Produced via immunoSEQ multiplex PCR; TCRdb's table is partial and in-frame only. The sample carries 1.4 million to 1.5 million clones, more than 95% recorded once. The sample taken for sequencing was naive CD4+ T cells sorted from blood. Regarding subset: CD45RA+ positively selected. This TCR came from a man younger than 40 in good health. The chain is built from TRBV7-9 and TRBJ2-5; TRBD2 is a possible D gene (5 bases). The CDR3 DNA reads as TGTGCCAGCAGCCGCGACTTGGGGAGTTCAGAGACCCAGTACTTC. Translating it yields CASSRDLGSSETQYF.